The 5 T cell receptor beta chains reported below all come from one sample, sequenced in a study of neurological immune-mediated disorders. TCRdb re-derived calls from the 5' RACE reads in MiXCR, one entry per CDR3 protein. Of fewer than 30,000 distinct CDR3 sequences in the sample, about 6.3% were seen once. Sequenced sample: PBMCs. The source is a woman aged 35 to 49 in good health.

This clonotype showed up many times. The chain couples TRBV7-9 to TRBJ2-7; D is uncertain. This CDR3 contains 15 residues. The germline V and J ends were trimmed by 0 bases and 4 bases, with 13 bases remaining between them. From germline, CDR1 is SEHNR and CDR2 FQNEAQ (reference sequence). CDR3 residues: CASSLAQGNWYEQYF. The CDR3 DNA follows: TGTGCCAGCAGCTTAGCGCAAGGGAATTGGTACGAGCAGTACTTC.

This clonotype was detected many times. The chain is built from TRBV24-1 and TRBJ2-1; TRBD2 agrees at 16 bases. This CDR3 comprises 17 residues. V was pared by 4 bases and J by 4 bases, with 3 bases of the junction left unmatched. CDR1 and CDR2 from the germline V gene are KGHDR and SFDVKD. DNA of the CDR3: TGTGCCACCAGTGACCCGGGACTAGCGGGAGGGTACAATGAGCAGTTCTTC. As protein: CATSDPGLAGGYNEQFF.

The table lists this clonotype with many counts. The chain carries TRBV4-2 and TRBJ2-5, with 9 positions matching TRBD2. CDR1 LGHNA and CDR2 YNFKEQ come from the germline V gene. V dropped 4 bases and J dropped 1; count of bases not matched to a gene: 7. The CDR3 covers 16 residues. The CDR3 loop reads CASSLQPSGAQETQYF. CDR3 nucleotides: TGTGCCAGCAGCCTACAACCTAGCGGGGCCCAAGAGACCCAGTACTTC.

This clonotype was found many times. V is TRBV5-1 and J is TRBJ2-1, with TRBD1 matching 9 bases. V was clipped by 2 bases and J by 2 bases; unmatched bases: 5. The CDR3 extends over 16 amino acids. Germline CDR1 reads SGHRS; CDR2 reads YFSETQ. This CDR3 reads CASSLQGQGTYNEQFF. The CDR3 DNA reads TGCGCCAGCAGCTTACAAGGACAGGGGACCTACAATGAGCAGTTCTTC.

This clonotype was counted many times. This chain uses TRBV7-9 with TRBJ2-1; D gene uncertain. CDR3 size: 12 residues. Deletions cut 3 bases from V and 4 bases from J, with 4 bases between. Germline loops: CDR1 SEHNR, CDR2 FQNEAQ (reference sequence). CDR3 loop: CASSLSYNEQFF. Written as DNA, the CDR3 is TGTGCCAGCAGCTTGTCTTACAATGAGCAGTTCTTC.